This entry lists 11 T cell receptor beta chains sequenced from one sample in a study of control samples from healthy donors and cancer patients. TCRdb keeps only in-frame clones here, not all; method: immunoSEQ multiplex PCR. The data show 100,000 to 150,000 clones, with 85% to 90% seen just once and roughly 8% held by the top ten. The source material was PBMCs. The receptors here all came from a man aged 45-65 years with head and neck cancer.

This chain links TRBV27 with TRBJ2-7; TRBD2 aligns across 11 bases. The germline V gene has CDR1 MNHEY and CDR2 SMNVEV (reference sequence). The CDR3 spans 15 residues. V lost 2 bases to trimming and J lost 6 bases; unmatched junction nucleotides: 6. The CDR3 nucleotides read TGTGCCAGCAGTTTAAAGACTAGCGGGACGCCCGAGCAGTACTTC. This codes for CASSLKTSGTPEQYF.

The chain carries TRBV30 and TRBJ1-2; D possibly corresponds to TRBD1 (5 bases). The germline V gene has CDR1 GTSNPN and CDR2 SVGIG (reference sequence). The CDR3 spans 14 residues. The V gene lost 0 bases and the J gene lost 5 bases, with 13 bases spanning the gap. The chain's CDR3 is CAWSVPTVTYGYTF. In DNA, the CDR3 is TGTGCCTGGAGTGTCCCGACAGTCACGTATGGCTACACCTTC.

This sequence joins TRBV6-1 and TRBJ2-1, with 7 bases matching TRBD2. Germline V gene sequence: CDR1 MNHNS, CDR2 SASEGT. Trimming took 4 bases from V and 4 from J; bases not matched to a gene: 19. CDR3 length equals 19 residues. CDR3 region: CASSGKKASLRETYNEQFF. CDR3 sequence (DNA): TGTGCCAGCAGTGGAAAAAAAGCGTCTTTGCGGGAGACTTACAATGAGCAGTTCTTC.

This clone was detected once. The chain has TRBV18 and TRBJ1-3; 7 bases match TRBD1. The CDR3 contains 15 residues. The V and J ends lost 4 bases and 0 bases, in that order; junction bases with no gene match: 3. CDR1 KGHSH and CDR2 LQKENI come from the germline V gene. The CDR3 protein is CASSQDRVSGNTIYF. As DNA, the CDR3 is TGTGCCAGCTCACAAGACAGGGTCTCTGGAAACACCATATATTTT.

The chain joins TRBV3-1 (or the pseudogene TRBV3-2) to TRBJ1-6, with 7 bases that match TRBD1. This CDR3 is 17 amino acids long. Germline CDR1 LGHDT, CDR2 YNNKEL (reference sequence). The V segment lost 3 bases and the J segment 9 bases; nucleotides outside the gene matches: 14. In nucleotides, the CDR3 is TGTGCCAGCAGCCACCCCGGGGCACCGGGACAGCCTTCACCCCTCCACTTT. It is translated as CASSHPGAPGQPSPLHF.

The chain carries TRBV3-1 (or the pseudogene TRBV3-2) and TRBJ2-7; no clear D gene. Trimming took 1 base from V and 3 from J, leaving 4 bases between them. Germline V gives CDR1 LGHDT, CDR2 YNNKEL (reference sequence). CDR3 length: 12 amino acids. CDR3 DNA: TGTGCCAGCAGCCAAGTTCTCTACGAGCAGTACTTC. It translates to CASSQVLYEQYF.

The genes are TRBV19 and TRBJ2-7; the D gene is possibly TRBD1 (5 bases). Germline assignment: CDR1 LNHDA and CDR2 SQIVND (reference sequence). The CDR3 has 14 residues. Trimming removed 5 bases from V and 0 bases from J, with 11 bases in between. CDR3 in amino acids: CASSWAGSSYEQYF. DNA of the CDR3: TGTGCCAGTAGTTGGGCAGGGTCCTCCTACGAGCAGTACTTC.

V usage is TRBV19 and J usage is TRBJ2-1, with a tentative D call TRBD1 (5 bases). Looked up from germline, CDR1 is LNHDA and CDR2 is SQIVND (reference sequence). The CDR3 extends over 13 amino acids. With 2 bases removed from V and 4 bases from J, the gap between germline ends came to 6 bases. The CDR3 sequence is CASSIRQYNEQFF. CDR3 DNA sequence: TGTGCCAGTAGTATAAGACAGTACAATGAGCAGTTCTTC.

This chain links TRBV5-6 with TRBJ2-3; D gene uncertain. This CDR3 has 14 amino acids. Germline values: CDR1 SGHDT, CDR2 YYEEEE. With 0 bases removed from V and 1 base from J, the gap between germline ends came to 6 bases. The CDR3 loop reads CASSLEWRTDTQYF. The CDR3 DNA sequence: TGTGCCAGCAGCTTGGAGTGGCGCACAGATACGCAGTATTTT. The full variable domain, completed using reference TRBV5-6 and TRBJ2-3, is DAGVTQSPTHLIKTRGQQVTLRCSPKSGHDTVSWYQQALGQGPQFIFQYYEEEERQRGNFPDRFSGHQFPNYSSELNVNALLLGDSALYLCASSLEWRTDTQYFGPGTRLTVL.

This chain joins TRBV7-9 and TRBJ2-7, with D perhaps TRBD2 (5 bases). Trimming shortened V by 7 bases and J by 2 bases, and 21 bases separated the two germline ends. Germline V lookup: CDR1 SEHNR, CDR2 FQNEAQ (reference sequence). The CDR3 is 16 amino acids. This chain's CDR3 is CASTSASAKGAYEQYF. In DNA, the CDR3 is TGTGCCAGCACCTCCGCCTCGGCCAAGGGAGCCTACGAGCAGTACTTC.

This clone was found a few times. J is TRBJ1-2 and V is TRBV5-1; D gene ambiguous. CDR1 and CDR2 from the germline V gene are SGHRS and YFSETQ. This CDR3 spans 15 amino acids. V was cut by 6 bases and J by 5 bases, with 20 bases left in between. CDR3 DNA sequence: TGCGCCAGCAAGCCTGAGTTGAGCACGGTTTATGGCTACACCTTC. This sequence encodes CASKPELSTVYGYTF.